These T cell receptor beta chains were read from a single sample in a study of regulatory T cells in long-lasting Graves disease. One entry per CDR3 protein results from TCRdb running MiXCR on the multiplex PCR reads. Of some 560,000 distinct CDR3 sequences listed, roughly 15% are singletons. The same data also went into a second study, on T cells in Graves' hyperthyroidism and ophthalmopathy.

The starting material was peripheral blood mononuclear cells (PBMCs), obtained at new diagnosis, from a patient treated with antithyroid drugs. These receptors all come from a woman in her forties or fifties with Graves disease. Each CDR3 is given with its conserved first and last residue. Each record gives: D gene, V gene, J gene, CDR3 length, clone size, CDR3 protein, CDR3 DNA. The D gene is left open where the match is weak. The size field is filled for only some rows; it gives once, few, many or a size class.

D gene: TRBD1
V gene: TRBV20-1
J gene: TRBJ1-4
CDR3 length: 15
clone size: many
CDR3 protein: CSARDRSGTNEKLFF
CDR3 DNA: TGCAGTGCGAGGGACAGAAGCGGCACTAATGAAAAACTGTTTTTT

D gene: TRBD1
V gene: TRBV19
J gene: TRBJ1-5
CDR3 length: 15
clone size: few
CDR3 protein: CASRNWQGEDQPQHF
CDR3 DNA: TGTGCCAGTAGAAATTGGCAGGGGGAAGATCAGCCCCAGCATTTT

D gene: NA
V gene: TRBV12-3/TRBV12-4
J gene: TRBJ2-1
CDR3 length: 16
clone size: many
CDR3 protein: CASRQDKLSSYNEQFF
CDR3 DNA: TGTGCCAGCAGGCAGGACAAATTATCTTCCTACAATGAGCAGTTCTTC

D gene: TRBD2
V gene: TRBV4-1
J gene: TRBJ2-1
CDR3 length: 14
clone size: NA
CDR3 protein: CASSQIAGHNEQFF
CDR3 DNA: TGCGCCAGCAGCCAAATAGCGGGCCACAATGAGCAGTTCTTC

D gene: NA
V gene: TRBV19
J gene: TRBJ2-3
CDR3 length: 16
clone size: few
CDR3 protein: CASSILDGAGTDTQYF
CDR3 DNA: TGTGCCAGTAGTATCTTAGACGGGGCAGGGACAGATACGCAGTATTTT

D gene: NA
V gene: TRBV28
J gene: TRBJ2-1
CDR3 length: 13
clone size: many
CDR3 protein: CASSLGAVNEQFF
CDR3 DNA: TGTGCCAGCAGTTTGGGGGCCGTCAATGAGCAGTTCTTC

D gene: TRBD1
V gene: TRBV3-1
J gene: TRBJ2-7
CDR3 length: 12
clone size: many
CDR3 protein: CASSAGGFEQYF
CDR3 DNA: TGTGCCAGCAGTGCAGGGGGCTTCGAGCAGTACTTC

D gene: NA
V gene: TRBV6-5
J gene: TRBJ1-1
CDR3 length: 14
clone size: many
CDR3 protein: CASSSPTGTSEAFF
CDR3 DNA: TGTGCCAGCAGTTCCCCTACAGGGACCAGTGAAGCTTTCTTT

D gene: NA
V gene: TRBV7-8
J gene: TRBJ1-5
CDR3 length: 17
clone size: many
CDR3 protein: CASSLLPTQGANQPQHF
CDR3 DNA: TGTGCCAGCAGCTTACTTCCGACCCAGGGAGCCAATCAGCCCCAGCATTTT

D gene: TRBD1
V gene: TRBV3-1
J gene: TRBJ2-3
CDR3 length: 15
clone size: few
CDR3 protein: CASSQTTGGVDTQYF
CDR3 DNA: TGTGCCAGCAGCCAGACGACAGGGGGCGTAGATACGCAGTATTTT

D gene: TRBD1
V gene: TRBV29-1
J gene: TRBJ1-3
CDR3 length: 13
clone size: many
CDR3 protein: CSVADRAGNTIYF
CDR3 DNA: TGCAGCGTTGCGGACAGGGCTGGAAACACCATATATTTT

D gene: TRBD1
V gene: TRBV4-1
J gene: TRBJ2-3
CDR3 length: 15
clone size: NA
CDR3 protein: CASSQVNRGADTQYF
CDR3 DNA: TGCGCCAGCAGCCAAGTTAACAGGGGAGCAGATACGCAGTATTTT

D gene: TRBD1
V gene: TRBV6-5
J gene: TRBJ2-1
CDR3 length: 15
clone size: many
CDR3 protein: CASSSPGQGFYEQFF
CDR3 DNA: TGTGCCAGCAGTTCTCCGGGACAGGGTTTCTATGAGCAGTTCTTC

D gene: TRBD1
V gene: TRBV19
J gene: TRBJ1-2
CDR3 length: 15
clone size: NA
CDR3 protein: CASSFGQGPNYGYTF
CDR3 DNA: TGTGCCAGTAGTTTCGGACAGGGGCCTAACTATGGCTACACCTTC

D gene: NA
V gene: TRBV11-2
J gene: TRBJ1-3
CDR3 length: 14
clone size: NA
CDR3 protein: CASSLLRSGNTIYF
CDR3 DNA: TGTGCCAGCAGCTTGCTCAGGAGTGGAAACACCATATATTTT

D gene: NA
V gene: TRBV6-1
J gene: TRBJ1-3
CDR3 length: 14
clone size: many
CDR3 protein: CASRAVSSGNTIYF
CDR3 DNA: TGTGCCAGCAGGGCTGTGAGCTCTGGAAACACCATATATTTT

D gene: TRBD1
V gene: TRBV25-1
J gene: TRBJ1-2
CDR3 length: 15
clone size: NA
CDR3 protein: CASGAWGTGEYGYTF
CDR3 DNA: TGTGCCAGCGGTGCGTGGGGGACAGGGGAATATGGCTACACCTTC

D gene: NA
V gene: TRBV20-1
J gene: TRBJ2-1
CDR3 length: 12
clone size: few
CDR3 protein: CSARDPSAEQFF
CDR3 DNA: TGCAGTGCTAGAGATCCCAGCGCTGAGCAGTTCTTC

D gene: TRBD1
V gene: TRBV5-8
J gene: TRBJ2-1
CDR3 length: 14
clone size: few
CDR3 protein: CASWGQGTYNEQFF
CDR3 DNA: TGTGCCAGCTGGGGACAGGGGACTTACAATGAGCAGTTCTTC

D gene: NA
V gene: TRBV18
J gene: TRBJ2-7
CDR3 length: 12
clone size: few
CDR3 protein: CASGSRAYEQYF
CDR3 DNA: TGTGCCAGCGGTTCCCGGGCCTACGAGCAGTACTTC

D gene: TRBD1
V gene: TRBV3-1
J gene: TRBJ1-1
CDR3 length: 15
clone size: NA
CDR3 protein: CASSQDVTGGTEAFF
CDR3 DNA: TGTGCCAGCAGCCAAGATGTTACAGGGGGGACTGAAGCTTTCTTT

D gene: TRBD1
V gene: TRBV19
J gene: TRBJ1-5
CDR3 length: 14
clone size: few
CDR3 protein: CASSLNQGVQPQHF
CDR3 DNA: TGTGCCAGTAGTCTAAACCAGGGGGTCCAGCCCCAGCATTTT

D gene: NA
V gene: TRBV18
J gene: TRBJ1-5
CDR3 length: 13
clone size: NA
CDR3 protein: CAGSPKGEQPQHF
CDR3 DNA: TGTGCCGGCTCACCGAAAGGCGAGCAGCCCCAGCATTTT

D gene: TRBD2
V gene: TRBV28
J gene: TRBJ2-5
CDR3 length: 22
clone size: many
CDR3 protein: CASSSSGTTLPGLAGGLRTQYF
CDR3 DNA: TGTGCCAGCAGTTCTTCCGGGACCACTCTCCCGGGACTAGCGGGAGGACTCAGGACCCAGTACTTC

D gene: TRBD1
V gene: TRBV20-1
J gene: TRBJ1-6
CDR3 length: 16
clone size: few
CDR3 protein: CSARTGASSYNSPLHF
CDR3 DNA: TGCAGTGCGCGGACAGGCGCAAGCTCCTATAATTCACCCCTCCACTTT

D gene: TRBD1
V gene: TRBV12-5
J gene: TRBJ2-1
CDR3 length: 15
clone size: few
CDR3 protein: CASGLVQGAHNEQFF
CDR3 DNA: TGTGCTAGTGGTTTGGTACAGGGGGCCCACAATGAGCAGTTCTTC

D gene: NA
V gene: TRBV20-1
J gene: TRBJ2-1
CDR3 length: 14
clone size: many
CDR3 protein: CSAREGELYNEQFF
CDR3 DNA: TGCAGTGCTAGGGAGGGGGAGCTTTACAATGAGCAGTTCTTC

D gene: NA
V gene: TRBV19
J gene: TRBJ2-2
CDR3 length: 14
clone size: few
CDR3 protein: CASSIPRMAGELFF
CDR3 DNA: TGTGCCAGTAGTATCCCTCGGATGGCCGGGGAGCTGTTTTTT

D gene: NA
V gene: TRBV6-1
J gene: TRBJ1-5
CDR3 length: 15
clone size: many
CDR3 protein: CASSDRRELGRPQHF
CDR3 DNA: TGTGCCAGCAGTGACCGACGGGAATTAGGTCGGCCCCAGCATTTT

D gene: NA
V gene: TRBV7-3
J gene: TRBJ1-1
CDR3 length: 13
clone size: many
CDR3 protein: CASSLKGGSEAFF
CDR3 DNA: TGTGCCAGCAGCTTAAAGGGGGGGTCGGAAGCTTTCTTT

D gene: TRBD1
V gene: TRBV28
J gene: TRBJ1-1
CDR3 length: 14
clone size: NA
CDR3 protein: CASRTGVINTEAFF
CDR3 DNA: TGTGCCAGCAGGACAGGGGTCATCAACACTGAAGCTTTCTTT

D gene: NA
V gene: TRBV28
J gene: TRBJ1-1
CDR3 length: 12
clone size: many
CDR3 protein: CASILRGTEAFF
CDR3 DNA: TGTGCCAGCATCTTGAGGGGGACTGAAGCTTTCTTT

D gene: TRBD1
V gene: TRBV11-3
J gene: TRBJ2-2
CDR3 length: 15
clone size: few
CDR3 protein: CASLLGTVNTGELFF
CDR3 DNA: TGTGCCAGCCTACTCGGGACAGTGAACACCGGGGAGCTGTTTTTT

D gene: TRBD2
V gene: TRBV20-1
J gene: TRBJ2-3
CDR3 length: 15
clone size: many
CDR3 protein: CSARVGLAGRDTQYF
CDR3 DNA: TGCAGTGCTAGAGTAGGACTAGCGGGGCGTGATACGCAGTATTTT

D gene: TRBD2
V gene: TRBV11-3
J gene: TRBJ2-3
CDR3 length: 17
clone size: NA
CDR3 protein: CASSSPGTSGGPDTQYF
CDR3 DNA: TGTGCCAGCAGCTCGCCCGGGACTAGCGGGGGCCCAGATACGCAGTATTTT

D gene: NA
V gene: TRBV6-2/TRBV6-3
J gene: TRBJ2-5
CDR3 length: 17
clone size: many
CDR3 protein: CASSYDLGRGVEETQYF
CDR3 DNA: TGTGCCAGCAGTTACGATTTAGGCCGGGGAGTTGAAGAGACCCAGTACTTC

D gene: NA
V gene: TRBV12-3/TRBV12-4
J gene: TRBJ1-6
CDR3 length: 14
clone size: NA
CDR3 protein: CASSPGEEGSPLHF
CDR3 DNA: TGTGCCAGCAGCCCAGGGGAAGAAGGATCACCCCTCCACTTT

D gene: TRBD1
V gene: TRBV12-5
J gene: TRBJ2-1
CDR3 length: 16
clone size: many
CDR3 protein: CASGYRTGGSYNEQFF
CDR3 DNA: TGTGCTAGTGGTTACCGGACAGGGGGCTCCTACAATGAGCAGTTCTTC

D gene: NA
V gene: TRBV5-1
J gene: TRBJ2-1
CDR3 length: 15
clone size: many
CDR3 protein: CASSLRGAEIDEQFF
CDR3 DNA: TGCGCCAGCAGCTTGAGGGGGGCCGAGATTGATGAGCAGTTCTTC

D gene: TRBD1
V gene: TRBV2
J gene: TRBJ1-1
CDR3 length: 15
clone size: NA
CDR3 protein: CASSATGTVNTEAFF
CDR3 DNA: TGTGCCAGCAGTGCTACCGGGACAGTGAACACTGAAGCTTTCTTT

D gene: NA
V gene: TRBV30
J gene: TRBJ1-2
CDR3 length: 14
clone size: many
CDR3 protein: CAWSDQGGTYGYTF
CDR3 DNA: TGTGCCTGGAGTGACCAGGGTGGTACCTATGGCTACACCTTC

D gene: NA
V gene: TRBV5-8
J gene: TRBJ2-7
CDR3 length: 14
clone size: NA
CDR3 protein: CASSLGLSAWEQYF
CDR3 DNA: TGTGCCAGCAGCTTGGGTCTGTCTGCTTGGGAGCAGTACTTC

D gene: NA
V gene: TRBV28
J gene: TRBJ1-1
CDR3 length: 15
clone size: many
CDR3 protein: CASIYDGVSDTEAFF
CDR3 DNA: TGTGCCAGCATCTATGATGGGGTTTCGGACACTGAAGCTTTCTTT

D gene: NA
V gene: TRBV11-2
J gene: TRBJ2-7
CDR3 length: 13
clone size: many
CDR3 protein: CASSPPDSYEQYF
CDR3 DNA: TGTGCCAGCAGCCCACCAGACAGCTACGAGCAGTACTTC

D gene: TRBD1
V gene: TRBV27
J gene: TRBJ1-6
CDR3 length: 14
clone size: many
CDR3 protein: CASSFSTGLRPLHF
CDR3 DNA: TGTGCCAGCAGTTTCTCGACAGGGCTTCGACCCCTCCACTTT

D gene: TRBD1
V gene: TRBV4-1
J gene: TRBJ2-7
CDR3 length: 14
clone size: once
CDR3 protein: CASSQDSGGDEQYF
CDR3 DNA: TGCGCCAGCAGCCAAGATTCAGGGGGCGACGAGCAGTACTTC

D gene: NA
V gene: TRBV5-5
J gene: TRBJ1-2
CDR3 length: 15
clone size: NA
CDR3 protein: CASSFSVGGNYGYTF
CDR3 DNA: TGTGCCAGCAGCTTTTCCGTAGGAGGGAATTATGGCTACACCTTC

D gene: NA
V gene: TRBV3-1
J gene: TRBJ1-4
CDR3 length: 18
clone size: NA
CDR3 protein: CASSPTILWFATNEKLFF
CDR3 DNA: TGTGCCAGCAGCCCCACGATATTATGGTTTGCAACTAATGAAAAACTGTTTTTT

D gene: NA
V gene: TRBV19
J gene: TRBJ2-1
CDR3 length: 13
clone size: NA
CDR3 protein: CASSSDRRNEQFF
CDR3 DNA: TGTGCCAGTAGTAGTGACAGGCGAAATGAGCAGTTCTTC

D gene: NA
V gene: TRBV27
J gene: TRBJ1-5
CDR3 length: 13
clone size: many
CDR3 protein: CASRPGRNQPQHF
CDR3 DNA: TGTGCCAGCAGGCCTGGGCGCAATCAGCCCCAGCATTTT

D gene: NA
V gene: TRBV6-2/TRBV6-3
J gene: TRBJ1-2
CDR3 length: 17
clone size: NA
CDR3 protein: CASSSVYRDAVSAGYTF
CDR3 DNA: TGTGCCAGCAGTTCGGTGTACCGGGACGCCGTTTCGGCTGGCTACACCTTC

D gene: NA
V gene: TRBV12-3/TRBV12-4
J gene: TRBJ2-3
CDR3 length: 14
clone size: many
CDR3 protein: CASSLFSLMDTQYF
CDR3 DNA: TGTGCCAGCAGTCTATTCAGCCTCATGGATACGCAGTATTTT

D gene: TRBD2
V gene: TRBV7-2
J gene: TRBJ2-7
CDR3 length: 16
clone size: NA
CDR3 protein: CAIQLLAVHLSNEQYF
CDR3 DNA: TGTGCCATCCAACTCCTAGCGGTACACCTATCCAACGAGCAGTACTTC

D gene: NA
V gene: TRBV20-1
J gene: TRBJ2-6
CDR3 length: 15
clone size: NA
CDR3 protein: CSARFRGSGANVLTF
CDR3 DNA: TGCAGTGCTCGCTTCAGGGGCTCTGGGGCCAACGTCCTGACTTTC

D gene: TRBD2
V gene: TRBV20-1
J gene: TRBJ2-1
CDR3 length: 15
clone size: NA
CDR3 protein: CSARDLSSGVAEQFF
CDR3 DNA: TGCAGTGCTAGAGATTTGTCTAGCGGGGTGGCTGAGCAGTTCTTC

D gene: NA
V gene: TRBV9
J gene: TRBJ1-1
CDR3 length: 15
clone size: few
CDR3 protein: CASSVGGPLNTEAFF
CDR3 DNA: TGTGCCAGCAGCGTAGGCGGACCCCTGAACACTGAAGCTTTCTTT

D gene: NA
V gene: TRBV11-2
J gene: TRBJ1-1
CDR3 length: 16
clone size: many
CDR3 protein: CASSTGTRGMNTEAFF
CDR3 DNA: TGTGCCAGCAGCACCGGGACACGGGGTATGAACACTGAAGCTTTCTTT

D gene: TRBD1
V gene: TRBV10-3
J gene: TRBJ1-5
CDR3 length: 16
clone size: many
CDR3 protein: CAISEHGTGSNQPQHF
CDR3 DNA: TGTGCCATCAGTGAGCATGGGACAGGGAGCAATCAGCCCCAGCATTTT

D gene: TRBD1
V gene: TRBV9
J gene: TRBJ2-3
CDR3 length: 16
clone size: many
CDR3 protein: CASSATGTGHLDTQYF
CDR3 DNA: TGTGCCAGCAGCGCGACCGGGACAGGACACTTAGATACGCAGTATTTT